This TCR beta chain emerged from a study of blood T cell repertoires in COVID-19. For the study at large: T cells, B-cell-depleted T cells, or PBMCs supplied cDNA or gDNA.

Patients in Seattle were enrolled during active infection, then followed longitudinally. The CDR3 loop spans 13 amino acids. V was shortened by 3 bases and J by 3 bases, with 9 bases between the two germline ends. In the source study's methods: The authors estimated nucleated cell counts from reference gene primer amplification. Profiling relied on immunoSEQ multiplex PCR, and the TCRdb table lists in-frame clones only, not all of them. Clone size and V and J calls were adopted from that table, with D and trimming inferred from the DNA. This table has about 200,000 clones, 70% to 80% appearing once. What was sequenced was peripheral blood. V is TRBV12-3 or TRBV12-4 and J is TRBJ2-7; D ambiguous. This receptor was identified in a woman aged 40 to 49 with COVID-19, enrolled during active disease. The DNA for the CDR3 is TGTGCCAGCAGTTTTGGCCCCAACTACGAGCAGTACTTC. Encoded protein: CASSFGPNYEQYF.